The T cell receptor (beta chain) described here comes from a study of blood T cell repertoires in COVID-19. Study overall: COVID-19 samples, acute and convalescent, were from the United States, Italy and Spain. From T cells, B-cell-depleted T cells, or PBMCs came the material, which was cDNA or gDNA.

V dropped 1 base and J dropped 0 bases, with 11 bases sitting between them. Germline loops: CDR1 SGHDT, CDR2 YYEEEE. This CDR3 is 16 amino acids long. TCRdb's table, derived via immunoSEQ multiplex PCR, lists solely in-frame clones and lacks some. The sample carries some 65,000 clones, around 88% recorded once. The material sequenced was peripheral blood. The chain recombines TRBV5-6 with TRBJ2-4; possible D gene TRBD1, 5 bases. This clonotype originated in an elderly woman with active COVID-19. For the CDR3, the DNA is TGTGCCAGCAGCTTGAGGGGTAATTTAGCCAAAAACATTCAGTACTTC. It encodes CASSLRGNLAKNIQYF.